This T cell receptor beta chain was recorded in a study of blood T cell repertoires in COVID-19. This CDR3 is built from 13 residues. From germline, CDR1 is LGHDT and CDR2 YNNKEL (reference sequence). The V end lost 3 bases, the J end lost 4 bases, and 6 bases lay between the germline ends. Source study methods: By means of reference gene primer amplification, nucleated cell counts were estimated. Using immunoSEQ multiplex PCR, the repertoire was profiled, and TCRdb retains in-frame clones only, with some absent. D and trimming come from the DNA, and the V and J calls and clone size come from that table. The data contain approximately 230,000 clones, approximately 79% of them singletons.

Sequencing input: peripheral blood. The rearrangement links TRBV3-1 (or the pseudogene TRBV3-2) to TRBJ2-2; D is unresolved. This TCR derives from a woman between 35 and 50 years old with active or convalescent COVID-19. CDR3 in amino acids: CASSQAGTGELFF. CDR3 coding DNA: TGTGCCAGCAGCCAGGCAGGCACCGGGGAGCTGTTTTTT.